These T cell receptor beta chains were read from a single sample in a study of T cells after yellow fever vaccination. TCRdb independently ran MiXCR on the 5' RACE reads; one entry per CDR3 protein. The repertoire consists of about 320,000 distinct CDR3 sequences, with about 10% occurring once and the leading ten covering about 3%. The sequences come from CD4+ T cells sorted from PBMCs, collected 45 days after the yellow fever booster vaccination. The receptor set was obtained from a man between 18 and 29 years old who received the YFV17D yellow fever vaccine. The conserved cysteine and the conserved F or W are not part of the CDR3 here. Fields, in order: clone size, J gene, V gene, CDR3 protein. Where a row states a size, it is once, few, many or the class of an expanded clone; other rows omit it.

. | TRBJ1-2 | TRBV6-1 | ASSLKVAVYGYT
few | TRBJ2-5 | TRBV4-1 | ASSQEGGLSSGTQY
few | TRBJ2-5 | TRBV18 | ASSPTQETQY
. | TRBJ2-7 | TRBV5-6 | ASRRGESSEQY
. | TRBJ2-5 | TRBV1 | TSSSRTSVRETQY
few | TRBJ2-5 | TRBV20-1 | SADGDGETQY
. | TRBJ2-3 | TRBV2 | ATQEGGDTQY
many | TRBJ1-6 | TRBV6-5 | ASSYSASWGGSPLH
few | TRBJ1-2 | TRBV27 | ASSSNRGYGYT
. | TRBJ2-1 | TRBV7-9 | ASSRRGNYNEQF
. | TRBJ1-2 | TRBV3-1 | ASSPQGSYGYT
. | TRBJ1-5 | TRBV4-1 | ASSQGDRNQPQH
few | TRBJ2-3 | TRBV5-4 | ASSLTSGDGTQY
many | TRBJ2-7 | TRBV4-2 | ASSQDAGSYEQY
few | TRBJ2-5 | TRBV20-1 | SARDPAGIGRAGTQY
. | TRBJ2-5 | TRBV14 | ASSQERRAGLETQY
once | TRBJ1-1 | TRBV12-3/TRBV12-4 | ASSSGQGSTEAF
. | TRBJ2-1 | TRBV7-2 | ASSLWRGASNEQF
. | TRBJ1-2 | TRBV19 | ASSMLGRVNYGYT
few | TRBJ2-4 | TRBV9 | ASSVGWRGRRLLAKNIQY
. | TRBJ1-5 | TRBV2 | ASSEEMGLYQPQH
many | TRBJ2-5 | TRBV4-3 | ASSQGPASGEETQY
few | TRBJ1-5 | TRBV15 | ATSRDGQPQH
few | TRBJ2-5 | TRBV18 | ASSPAAGGRETQY
many | TRBJ2-2 | TRBV4-2 | ASSQTGLNTGELF
. | TRBJ2-5 | TRBV4-1 | ASSQGISRGRPETQY
many | TRBJ1-1 | TRBV20-1 | SARGFSATEAF
few | TRBJ2-3 | TRBV7-2 | ASSLQGSGTDTQY
. | TRBJ1-1 | TRBV5-8 | ASSLDRRNTEAF
few | TRBJ2-3 | TRBV29-1 | SVGRGSADTQY
. | TRBJ2-3 | TRBV5-6 | ASSTGGAPDTQY
. | TRBJ1-2 | TRBV7-9 | ASSLGQSSYGYT
. | TRBJ2-2 | TRBV10-3 | AIIRTISGTGELF
many | TRBJ1-1 | TRBV24-1 | ATRGGRNTEAF
. | TRBJ2-3 | TRBV11-2 | ASRQGLYTDTQY
few | TRBJ2-2 | TRBV10-3 | AISDGGTGGTGELF
. | TRBJ1-4 | TRBV20-1 | SAEAWATNEKLF
many | TRBJ2-1 | TRBV24-1 | ATSDFTGAYNEQF
. | TRBJ2-7 | TRBV4-3 | ASSYDRGGSYEQY
many | TRBJ2-5 | TRBV12-3/TRBV12-4 | ASSFPGTSGETQY
. | TRBJ1-5 | TRBV6-5 | ASSSQGQGRNQPQH
. | TRBJ2-5 | TRBV12-5 | ASSEPRGYQETQY
. | TRBJ2-5 | TRBV6-2/TRBV6-3 | ASSYSRLQYQETQY
. | TRBJ1-6 | TRBV12-3/TRBV12-4 | ASSPQGENSPLH
. | TRBJ2-2 | TRBV27 | ASPRGFTGELF
. | TRBJ1-4 | TRBV20-1 | SARETSATNEKLF
. | TRBJ2-1 | TRBV20-1 | SATQNEQF
. | TRBJ2-7 | TRBV9 | ASSVRVSSYEQY